The 7 T cell receptor beta chains below all came from one sample that was sequenced in a study of blood T cell repertoires in COVID-19. TCRdb's copy holds only in-frame clones and misses some; the assay was immunoSEQ multiplex PCR. This repertoire shows roughly 360,000 clones, approximately 77% found once; its top ten account for 0.85% to 1.3%. The sample comprised peripheral blood. These receptors were taken from a human donor with acute or convalescent COVID-19. The donor label of this sample is uncertain.

The sample holds a few counts of this clone. The chain uses TRBV23-1 and TRBJ1-2; D might be TRBD1 (6 bases). TRBV23-1 is labeled an ORF, and its function is uncertain. V lost 4 bases and J 2 bases, leaving 38 bases between the germline ends. This CDR3 spans 23 amino acids. CDR3 nucleotides: TGCGCCAGCAGTCGGCCCTGCGTGAGGACAGAGTCAGTCAACGGTAACTGGAACTATGGCTACACCTTC. Its protein is CASSRPCVRTESVNGNWNYGYTF.

The chain uses TRBV6-4 and TRBJ2-1; possibly TRBD2 for D (5 bases). The CDR3 sequence is 14 residues long. Trimming took 2 bases from V and 10 from J, leaving 15 bases between them. Germline assignment: CDR1 MRHNA and CDR2 SNTAGT. CDR3 in amino acids: CASSDESGSTEQFF. CDR3 DNA sequence: TGTGCCAGCAGTGACGAGTCGGGAAGCACAGAGCAGTTCTTC.

The rearrangement uses TRBV25-1 and TRBJ2-7, with unresolved D. Deletions cut 1 base from V and 2 bases from J, with 15 bases between. Germline V lookup: CDR1 MGHDK, CDR2 SYGVNS. This CDR3 has 16 residues. CDR3 coding DNA: TGTGCCAGCAGTGAATCCCGAGGTGGCAGAGCCTACGAGCAGTACTTC. Amino acids: CASSESRGGRAYEQYF.

The rearrangement joins TRBV20-1 to TRBJ1-5; 7 bases line up with TRBD1. The V segment lost 3 bases and the J segment 4 bases; nucleotides outside the gene matches: 6. CDR3 length: 14 amino acids. CDR1 DFQATT and CDR2 SNEGSKA come from the germline V gene (reference sequence). The CDR3 loop is CSASQSRGNQPQHF. CDR3 DNA sequence: TGCAGTGCTAGTCAAAGCAGGGGGAATCAGCCCCAGCATTTT.

V usage is TRBV18 and J usage is TRBJ2-1; D is uncertain. Germline V gene sequence: CDR1 KGHSH, CDR2 LQKENI. Deletions cut 6 bases from V and 10 bases from J, with 19 bases between. The CDR3 runs 14 residues. The CDR3 DNA reads as TGTGCCAGCTCCATAGGAACAGATGTTGGCGAGCAGTTCTTC. Protein product: CASSIGTDVGEQFF.

The chain employs TRBV7-9 and TRBJ1-1; D is perhaps TRBD1 (6 bases). Between the trimmed V and J ends, which lost 0 bases and 6 bases, there was a span of 8 bases. The length of the CDR3 is 13 residues. Germline CDR1 is SEHNR and CDR2 is FQNEAQ (reference sequence). The CDR3 region has the DNA TGTGCCAGCAGCTTAGCCCGGACAGCTGAAGCTTTCTTT. Its protein product is CASSLARTAEAFF. The complete variable domain, with remaining parts taken from reference TRBV7-9 and TRBJ1-1, reads DTGVSQNPRHKITKRGQNVTFRCDPISEHNRLYWYRQTLGQGPEFLTYFQNEAQLEKSRLLSDRFSAERPKGSFSTLEIQRTEQGDSAMYLCASSLARTAEAFFGQGTRLTVV.

The chain has TRBV30 and TRBJ2-3, with 7 bases that match TRBD2. V dropped 3 bases and J dropped 0; count of bases not matched to a gene: 3. The CDR3 is 14 residues long. Germline V lookup: CDR1 GTSNPN, CDR2 SVGIG (reference sequence). CDR3: CAWRAGLSTDTQYF. For the CDR3, the DNA is TGTGCCTGGAGGGCGGGACTAAGCACAGATACGCAGTATTTT.